A selection of T cell receptor beta chains follows, all from one sample in a study of cytomegalovirus exposure and HLA in healthy donors. Measured with immunoSEQ multiplex PCR; TCRdb has only the in-frame clones, and not every one. The top ten hold 0.075% to 0.1% of the sample, which has 200,000 or so clones, over 75% seen once. Sequencing used PBMCs. These receptors originate from a boy between 2 and 15 years old in good health and CMV-seronegative. Both conserved end residues are part of each CDR3. The D gene is left open where the match is weak. Clone size appears in some rows only: once, few, many, or a class for an expanded clone.

d_call j_call v_call clone_size cdr3_aa cdr3_nt
. TRBJ1-3 TRBV9 . CASSPRGGAGNTIYF TGTGCCAGCAGCCCCCGCGGGGGCGCAGGAAACACCATATATTTT
TRBD2 TRBJ2-5 TRBV5-1 . CASSPGGAQETQYF TGCGCCAGCAGCCCGGGGGGAGCTCAAGAGACCCAGTACTTC
TRBD2 TRBJ2-3 TRBV25-1 once CASRRGGTDTQYF TGTGCCAGCAGGCGGGGGGGCACAGATACGCAGTATTTT
TRBD2 TRBJ2-1 TRBV4-3 . CASSQDTWGLAGGQFF TGCGCCAGCAGCCAAGATACTTGGGGACTAGCGGGGGGGCAGTTCTTC
. TRBJ1-2 TRBV5-6 . CASSTDSGLDGYTF TGTGCCAGCAGCACGGACTCTGGGCTCGATGGCTACACCTTC
. TRBJ2-7 TRBV6-6 . CASSLRDYEQYF TGTGCCAGCAGTTTGCGGGACTACGAGCAGTACTTC
TRBD2 TRBJ2-7 TRBV7-6 . CASSLAGGSSYEQYF TGTGCCAGCAGCTTAGCGGGGGGGAGCTCCTACGAGCAGTACTTC
TRBD1 TRBJ1-5 TRBV15 . CATSRGTGGGSQPQHF TGTGCCACCAGCAGAGGGACAGGGGGCGGGAGTCAGCCCCAGCATTTT
TRBD2 TRBJ2-2 TRBV13 . CASTPRGEDTGELFF TGTGCCAGCACGCCGCGGGGGGAGGACACCGGGGAGCTGTTTTTT
TRBD1 TRBJ1-3 TRBV29-1 . CSVETGGGNTIYF TGCAGCGTTGAAACAGGGGGTGGAAACACCATATATTTT
. TRBJ1-1 TRBV27 few CASRGLGPRGTEAFF TGTGCCAGCAGGGGCTTAGGGCCCCGGGGCACTGAAGCTTTCTTT
TRBD1 TRBJ1-2 TRBV2 . CASSSISTGGDGYTF TGTGCCAGCAGCTCCATTTCGACAGGGGGCGATGGCTACACCTTC
TRBD2 TRBJ2-5 TRBV29-1 . CSGVAGAETQYF TGCAGCGGGGTAGCGGGGGCAGAGACCCAGTACTTC
. TRBJ1-5 TRBV5-5 . CASSFFALRDQPQHF TGTGCCAGCAGCTTTTTTGCCCTCCGGGATCAGCCCCAGCATTTT
. TRBJ1-2 TRBV6-5 . CASGWRGGNYGYTF TGTGCCAGCGGCTGGAGGGGAGGCAACTATGGCTACACCTTC
TRBD1 TRBJ1-5 TRBV19 . CASAGGLESNQPQHF TGTGCCAGTGCAGGGGGCTTGGAGAGCAATCAGCCCCAGCATTTT
. TRBJ2-6 TRBV19 . CATLHQGSGANVLTF TGTGCCACCCTACATCAGGGCTCTGGGGCCAACGTCCTGACTTTC
TRBD2 TRBJ2-1 TRBV5-6 . CASSWGGRGVEWVNEQFF TGTGCCAGCAGCTGGGGGGGTAGGGGAGTGGAGTGGGTGAATGAGCAGTTCTTC
. TRBJ1-2 TRBV5-5 . CASSLGPAGVGYTF TGTGCCAGCAGCTTGGGCCCGGCAGGGGTTGGCTACACCTTC
TRBD1 TRBJ2-7 TRBV7-9 . CASSRGQGNSYEQYF TGTGCCAGCAGCCGCGGACAGGGCAACTCCTACGAGCAGTACTTC
TRBD2 TRBJ2-1 TRBV10-3 . CATSTSGFLYNEQFF TGTGCCACGTCGACTAGCGGATTTTTATACAATGAGCAGTTCTTC
. TRBJ2-2 TRBV10-3 . CAISKQGQANTGELFF TGTGCCATCTCTAAACAGGGCCAAGCGAACACCGGGGAGCTGTTTTTT
TRBD2 TRBJ2-2 TRBV5-4 . CASSLGGLAKVVTGELFF TGTGCCAGCAGCTTGGGGGGACTAGCAAAGGTGGTAACCGGGGAGCTGTTTTTT
. TRBJ2-5 TRBV6-5 . CASSDRGGETQYF TGTGCCAGCAGCGATAGGGGAGGAGAGACCCAGTACTTC
. TRBJ1-5 TRBV19 . CASKPEFGQPQHF TGTGCCAGTAAGCCCGAGTTCGGTCAGCCCCAGCATTTT
TRBD1 TRBJ1-1 TRBV11-1 . CASSSPDRGNTEAFF TGTGCCAGCAGCTCCCCGGACAGGGGCAACACTGAAGCTTTCTTT
. TRBJ2-5 TRBV7-6 . CASSFGGIRQETQYF TGTGCCAGCAGCTTTGGGGGGATAAGACAAGAAACCCAGTACTTC
TRBD2 TRBJ2-5 TRBV7-9 . CASSIQGRLAGIQETQYF TGTGCCAGCAGCATACAGGGGCGACTAGCGGGGATTCAAGAGACCCAGTACTTC
TRBD2 TRBJ2-2 TRBV5-1 . CASSLPGLAGTGELFF TGCGCCAGCAGCCTGCCGGGACTAGCGGGTACCGGGGAGCTGTTTTTT
TRBD1 TRBJ2-7 TRBV7-2 . CASSFDRGEQYF TGTGCCAGCAGCTTTGACAGGGGCGAGCAGTACTTC
. TRBJ1-1 TRBV7-2 . CASSLVFLNTEAFF TGTGCCAGCAGCTTAGTCTTTTTGAACACTGAAGCTTTCTTT
TRBD1 TRBJ1-4 TRBV4-3 . CASSQWDREMNEKLFF TGCGCCAGCAGCCAATGGGACAGGGAGATGAACGAAAAACTGTTTTTT
TRBD2 TRBJ2-3 TRBV2 . CASEHGGAGSDTQYF TGTGCCAGCGAACACGGGGGGGCCGGGTCAGATACGCAGTATTTT
. TRBJ1-2 TRBV14 . CASSPRDMGNYGYTF TGTGCCAGCAGTCCGAGGGACATGGGGAACTATGGCTACACCTTC
TRBD1 TRBJ1-5 TRBV4-1 . CASSTTQGSNQPQHF TGCGCCAGCAGCACTACACAGGGGTCCAATCAGCCCCAGCATTTT
TRBD2 TRBJ2-1 TRBV9 . CASSPTSKRGTHNEQFF TGTGCCAGCAGCCCTACGTCGAAGCGGGGGACCCACAATGAGCAGTTCTTC
TRBD1 TRBJ1-1 TRBV13 . CASSYDRGHAFF TGTGCCAGCAGTTACGACAGGGGGCACGCTTTCTTT
. TRBJ1-1 TRBV5-5 . CASSRRGENTEAFF TGTGCCAGCAGCCGCCGGGGGGAGAACACTGAAGCTTTCTTT
. TRBJ2-1 TRBV7-2 . CASSLVAGAYNEQFF TGTGCCAGCAGCCTAGTTGCGGGGGCTTACAATGAGCAGTTCTTC
TRBD2 TRBJ2-1 TRBV10-3 . CAISERGEGEQFF TGTGCCATCAGTGAGCGGGGGGAGGGTGAGCAGTTCTTC
. TRBJ1-4 TRBV7-9 . CSSSITGRGGEKLFF TGTTCCAGCAGCATAACAGGGAGGGGAGGAGAAAAACTGTTTTTT
TRBD2 TRBJ2-1 TRBV10-3 . CAIRRTSGSSYNEQFF TGTGCCATCAGACGGACTAGCGGGAGCTCCTACAATGAGCAGTTCTTC
TRBD1 TRBJ1-5 TRBV7-2 . CASSLFGQGVDQPQHF TGTGCCAGCAGCTTATTCGGACAGGGAGTCGATCAGCCCCAGCATTTT
. TRBJ2-3 TRBV15 few CATSRTSTDTQYF TGTGCCACCAGCAGAACTAGCACAGATACGCAGTATTTT
. TRBJ1-6 TRBV5-6 . CASSLAQASLHF TGTGCCAGCAGCTTGGCTCAGGCATCCCTCCACTTT
. TRBJ2-1 TRBV11-2 . CASSLGAGAPPYEQFF TGTGCCAGCAGCTTAGGGGCGGGGGCCCCCCCCTATGAGCAGTTCTTC
TRBD1 TRBJ2-5 TRBV4-3 . CASSQLHTGGQTQYF TGCGCCAGCAGCCAACTCCATACAGGGGGACAGACCCAGTACTTC
. TRBJ1-2 TRBV6-5 . CASTRRGDGYTF TGTGCCAGCACTAGGCGGGGTGATGGCTACACCTTC
. TRBJ2-7 TRBV5-1 . CASSLVSGPYEQYF TGCGCCAGCAGCTTGGTTTCAGGCCCCTACGAGCAGTACTTC
. TRBJ2-1 TRBV27 once CASRSHIEFF TGTGCCAGCCGGAGCCATATAGAGTTCTTC